This is a list of T cell receptor beta chains from one sample in a study of shared clonotypes between healthy human individuals. Sequencing used immunoSEQ multiplex PCR; TCRdb keeps in-frame clones, though not all of them. The sample carries under 600,000 clones, about 80% recorded once. The sequenced sample was PBMCs. Receptors were obtained from a woman aged 40 to 49 in good health. Some clones in this sample may be carry-over from other donors' samples. The CDR3 runs from the conserved cysteine through the conserved F or W. Fields, in order: V gene, CDR3 length, D gene, J gene, clone size, CDR3 DNA, CDR3 protein. A D gene is named only where the DNA matches it firmly. The size field is filled for only some rows; it gives once, few, many or a size class.

TRBV7-9	15	-	TRBJ2-1	-	TGTGCCAGCAGCCCGGTAGAGGCCTTCTACAATGAGCAGTTCTTC	CASSPVEAFYNEQFF
TRBV7-6	18	TRBD1	TRBJ2-7	many	TGTGCCAGCAGCTTAACCTCGACAAGGACAGGGAGAATAAACGAGCAGTACTTC	CASSLTSTRTGRINEQYF
TRBV20-1	10	-	TRBJ1-1	-	TGCAGTGCTACGAACACTGAAGCTTTCTTT	CSATNTEAFF
TRBV19	11	-	TRBJ2-5	-	TGTGCCAGTAGTATTCGGGAGACCCAGTACTTC	CASSIRETQYF
TRBV11-1	14	-	TRBJ2-5	-	TGTGCCAGCAGCTACTCACTCAGGGTGGAGACCCAGTACTTC	CASSYSLRVETQYF
TRBV11-2	15	TRBD1	TRBJ2-3	few	TGTGCCAGCAGCTTATCCGGGACAGGGTGGAATACGCAGTATTTT	CASSLSGTGWNTQYF
TRBV7-2	15	-	TRBJ2-7	once	TGTGCCAGCAGCCCCCGAGCTAGTGGGGCTCACGAGCAGTACTTC	CASSPRASGAHEQYF
TRBV4-1	17	-	TRBJ2-7	-	TGCGCCAGCAGCCAAGTGGTCGTCTCAGGGGCAAGGTACGAGCAGTACTTC	CASSQVVVSGARYEQYF
TRBV7-2	14	-	TRBJ2-7	-	TGTGCCAGCAGCTCCACGGGAGCTTGGGGAGAGCAGTACTTC	CASSSTGAWGEQYF
TRBV5-4	14	-	TRBJ2-1	-	TGTGCCAGCAGCCTGACAGGAATGGCGAATGAGCAGTTCTTC	CASSLTGMANEQFF